This T cell receptor beta chain comes out of a study of response to subunit inactivated influenza vaccine. In TCRdb, the RT-PCR reads were re-called with MiXCR into one record per CDR3 protein. The sample shows 630,000 or so distinct CDR3 sequences, roughly 14% of them seen only once. The length of the CDR3 is 16 residues. Germline loops: CDR1 SGHRS, CDR2 YFSETQ. J lost 1 base, V lost 4 bases, and 7 bases had no gene match. The rearrangement joins TRBV5-1 to TRBJ2-2; 7 bases line up with TRBD1. The sequencing here drew on PBMCs from blood, taken roughly 12 days after vaccination. This clonotype was sampled from a man aged 50 or older who received an inactivated influenza vaccine. DNA for the CDR3: TGCGCCAGCAGCCCCGAGGGGGACAGGAACACCGGGGAGCTGTTTTTT. As protein: CASSPEGDRNTGELFF.